This TCR beta chain is from a study of cytotoxic CD8 clonotypes in ibrutinib-treated CLL. Study-wide context: Partial responders roughly 25, complete 2; about 12 progressed and some 14 stayed in remission by median around 71 months. Samples had a mean of around 260,000 productive templates and about 93,000 productive rearrangements.

Profiling relied on immunoSEQ multiplex PCR, and the TCRdb table lists in-frame clones only, not all of them. Counted here are under 40,000 clones, 49% occurring once; the ten biggest clones make up over 15%. This clone was detected only a few times. Its cognate antigen is unknown. General study findings and limits: Exceeding age-matched healthy donors, baseline clonality also tracked the counts of circulating CD8+ T cells. Sampling time points were not equivalent between sustained-remission and progressing patients.

The TCR sequence derives from a human donor with chronic lymphocytic leukemia. This specimen consisted of PBMCs, obtained before ibrutinib treatment.

The CDR3 coding sequence is TGTGCCAGTAGTATAGCGGGGGGCCAAGATACGCAGTATTTT. Amino acids: CASSIAGGQDTQYF. This chain joins TRBV19 and TRBJ2-3, with D possibly matching TRBD2 (7 bases). This CDR3 is 14 amino acids long. V lost 1 base and J 5 bases, leaving 10 bases between the germline ends. The V gene's germline CDR1 is LNHDA and CDR2 SQIVND (reference sequence).